The 9 T cell receptor beta chains presented below share a single source sample, sequenced in a study of OX40 agonist ivuxolimab in advanced cancers. TCRdb keeps only in-frame clones here, not all; method: immunoSEQ multiplex PCR. This table holds more than 50,000 clones, about 85% found once. The sequences come from CD4+ or CD8+ T cells sorted from blood, collected in a trial of the OX40 agonist ivuxolimab. Source of these receptors: an adult with an advanced solid tumor such as melanoma, head and neck, liver or kidney cancer.

The V call is TRBV5-4, the J call TRBJ1-4, with 7 bases identical to TRBD1. V lost 4 bases, J lost 5 bases, and 8 bases stayed unmatched. This CDR3 contains 15 residues. Germline V gene data show CDR1 as SGHNT and CDR2 as YYREEE (reference sequence). The CDR3 nucleotides read TGTGCCAGCAGCGCAAGACAGGGAGCAAATGAAAAACTGTTTTTT. It is translated as CASSARQGANEKLFF.

The chain links TRBV18 to TRBJ2-2; 12 bases fit TRBD2. This CDR3 is built from 16 residues. Trimming took 3 bases from V and 6 from J; bases not matched to a gene: 5. Germline loops: CDR1 KGHSH, CDR2 LQKENI. DNA of the CDR3: TGTGCCAGCTCACCGAGACTAGCGGGAGAAGCCGGGGAGCTGTTTTTT. Protein sequence: CASSPRLAGEAGELFF. Together with reference TRBV18 and TRBJ2-2, the CDR3 gives the full variable domain: NAGVMQNPRHLVRRRGQEARLRCSPMKGHSHVYWYRQLPEEGLKFMVYLQKENIIDESGMPKERFSAEFPKEGPSILRIQQVVRGDSAAYFCASSPRLAGEAGELFFGEGSRLTVL.

V and J are TRBV5-4 and TRBJ2-7; D possibly corresponds to TRBD2 (5 bases). The ends were cut back, 3 bases at V and 3 bases at J, with 13 bases in the middle. This CDR3 is 14 amino acids long. The V gene's germline CDR1 is SGHNT and CDR2 YYREEE (reference sequence). The CDR3 DNA sequence: TGTGCCAGCAGCTCCCGCGGAGGACTCTACGAGCAGTACTTC. Protein sequence: CASSSRGGLYEQYF. Looking up the rest from reference TRBV5-4 and TRBJ2-7 gives the full variable domain: ETGVTQSPTHLIKTRGQQVTLRCSSQSGHNTVSWYQQALGQGPQFIFQYYREEENGRGNFPPRFSGLQFPNYSSELNVNALELDDSALYLCASSSRGGLYEQYFGPGTRLTVT.

The chain employs TRBV21-1 and TRBJ2-1; the D call TRBD1 from the table was never checked on the DNA. TRBV21-1 is an annotated pseudogene. CDR3 size: 13 residues. In DNA, the CDR3 is TGTGCCAGCCGACAGAACCTATACAATGAGCAGTTCTTC. This sequence encodes CASRQNLYNEQFF.

The chain is built from TRBV5-1 and TRBJ2-5; D may be TRBD1 or TRBD2 (6 bases each). Trimming left V 4 bases short and J 1 base short, with 14 bases between. The CDR3 is 15 residues long. Germline loops: CDR1 SGHRS, CDR2 YFSETQ. The CDR3 sequence is CASSQRGDGQETQYF. The CDR3 region has the DNA TGCGCCAGCAGCCAGAGGGGGGATGGCCAAGAGACCCAGTACTTC. Supplemented by reference TRBV5-1 and TRBJ2-5, the full variable domain reads KAGVTQTPRYLIKTRGQQVTLSCSPISGHRSVSWYQQTPGQGLQFLFEYFSETQRNKGNFPGRFSGRQFSNSRSEMNVSTLELGDSALYLCASSQRGDGQETQYFGPGTRLLVL.

CDR3 DNA: TGTGCCAGCAGTTCAGCTAGCGGGGGATACAATGAGCAGTTCTTC. Translating it yields CASSSASGGYNEQFF. The rearrangement uses TRBV6-5 and TRBJ2-1; 10 positions agree with TRBD2. The trim removed 4 bases at V and 4 bases at J, leaving 4 bases unmatched. CDR3 length: 15 amino acids. Germline V lookup: CDR1 MNHEY, CDR2 SVGAGI.

This clone was observed once. The chain is built from TRBV5-8 and TRBJ1-5, with D hard to call. V lost 1 base and J 2 bases, leaving 10 bases between the germline ends. This CDR3 is built from 15 residues. Germline V lookup: CDR1 SGHTS, CDR2 YDEGEE. In nucleotides, the CDR3 is TGTGCCAGCAGCTTGTGGCTCTTGGGCAATCAGCCCCAGCATTTT. Its protein product is CASSLWLLGNQPQHF.

This clone was seen a single time. The V call is TRBV25-1, the J call TRBJ2-1; D unclear. The germline CDR1 and CDR2 sequences are MGHDK and SYGVNS. V lost 7 bases and J 0 bases, leaving 13 bases between the germline ends. The CDR3 sequence is 15 residues long. CDR3 DNA sequence: TGTGCCAGCACCTTAGACGGCGGCTCCTACAATGAGCAGTTCTTC. The encoded protein is CASTLDGGSYNEQFF.

This clone has a single count. The chain uses TRBV15 and TRBJ2-7, with D possibly matching TRBD2 (6 bases). The germline V and J ends were trimmed by 1 base and 5 bases, with 12 bases remaining between them. Germline V gives CDR1 LNHNV, CDR2 YYDKDF (reference sequence). This CDR3 comprises 14 residues. CDR3 amino acids: CATSRASGLDEQYF. For the CDR3, the DNA is TGTGCCACCAGCAGAGCCTCGGGACTGGACGAGCAGTACTTC. Full variable domain (outside the CDR3, taken from reference TRBV15 and TRBJ2-7): DAMVIQNPRYQVTQFGKPVTLSCSQTLNHNVMYWYQQKSSQAPKLLFHYYDKDFNNEADTPDNFQSRRPNTSFCFLDIRSPGLGDTAMYLCATSRASGLDEQYFGPGTRLTVT.